This record covers a single TCR beta chain. Its specificity is unknown. The source of the sample is a study of blood T cells in healthy people across ages. Turning to the study itself: Template switching captured about one barcoded beta molecule per two T cells.

Study-level points and caveats: Naive T cell percentage showed a strong correlation with the diversity of TCR beta.

The CDR3 contains 14 residues. Sample-barcoded 5' priming and a J-beta primer mix drove a second PCR of roughly 7 to 11 cycles. TCRdb redid the calling of the 5' RACE reads with MiXCR, one entry per CDR3 protein. The table records about 1,600,000 distinct CDR3 sequences, around 42% of them present only once. This sequence joins TRBV21-1 and TRBJ2-7; the D segment call TRBD1 is taken from the table without a DNA check. TRBV21-1 is a known pseudogene. The TCR comes from a woman aged 18-29 years in good health. The specimen sequenced was blood. The CDR3 DNA reads TGTGCCAGCAGCAAAGGTCTCCGGGGCTACGAGCAGTACTTC. This codes for CASSKGLRGYEQYF.